This T cell receptor beta chain was observed in a study of CD8 T cells in ankylosing spondylitis. The sample holds many counts of this clonotype. Its antigen is not identified. Overall study findings and caveats: Clones linked to the disease showed a CD8+ phenotype. They occurred at relatively low frequencies in peripheral blood. Reactive arthritis synovial fluid and blood were previously reported to contain some motif variants. The authors reported significant enrichment of disease-linked clones in matched ankylosing spondylitis synovial fluid.

TCRdb used MiXCR to reprocess the 5' RACE reads, holding one entry per CDR3 protein. The profile shows under 55,000 distinct CDR3 sequences, roughly 7.4% of them singletons. V shed 5 bases and J shed 7 bases, with 8 bases lying between them. The CDR3 runs to 11 residues. Germline V gives CDR1 LNHDA, CDR2 SQIVND (reference sequence). The receptor was derived from a female donor with ankylosing spondylitis or in good health (not recorded which). The chain is built from TRBV19 and TRBJ1-1; D perhaps matches TRBD1 (5 bases). Sequencing was done on a sample of blood, either unsorted or a sorted T cell fraction (not recorded which). CDR3 sequence: CASSRQREAFF. The CDR3 bases are TGTGCCAGTAGTCGACAGCGTGAAGCTTTCTTT. Using reference TRBV19 and TRBJ1-1 for the parts outside the CDR3, the full variable domain is DGGITQSPKYLFRKEGQNVTLSCEQNLNHDAMYWYRQDPGQGLRLIYYSQIVNDFQKGDIAEGYSVSREKKESFPLTVTSAQKNPTAFYLCASSRQREAFFGQGTRLTVV.